These 2 T cell receptor beta chains were sequenced from one sample in a study of blood T cell repertoires in COVID-19. TCRdb keeps only in-frame clones here, not all; method: immunoSEQ multiplex PCR. The sample comprises some 130,000 clones, 65% to 90% of which are singletons, and about 8.4% rests with the top ten. Sample: peripheral blood. The receptor source for this set is a woman aged 55 to 70 with active or convalescent COVID-19.

The chain carries TRBV28 and TRBJ1-2, with no clear D. Trimming took 5 bases from V and 1 from J, leaving 11 bases between them. Germline lookup yields CDR1 MDHEN and CDR2 SYDVKM. The CDR3 is 14 amino acids. CDR3 sequence (DNA): TGTGCCAGCAGTGGCGGGCTAGTTAACTATGGCTACACCTTC. As protein: CASSGGLVNYGYTF.

This chain joins TRBV21-1 and TRBJ2-1; TRBD1, as called in the table, went unchecked against the DNA. TRBV21-1 is designated a pseudogene. The CDR3 contains 13 residues. The CDR3: CATRGSTGNEQFF. CDR3 coding DNA: TGTGCCACAAGGGGGTCGACGGGCAATGAGCAGTTCTTC.